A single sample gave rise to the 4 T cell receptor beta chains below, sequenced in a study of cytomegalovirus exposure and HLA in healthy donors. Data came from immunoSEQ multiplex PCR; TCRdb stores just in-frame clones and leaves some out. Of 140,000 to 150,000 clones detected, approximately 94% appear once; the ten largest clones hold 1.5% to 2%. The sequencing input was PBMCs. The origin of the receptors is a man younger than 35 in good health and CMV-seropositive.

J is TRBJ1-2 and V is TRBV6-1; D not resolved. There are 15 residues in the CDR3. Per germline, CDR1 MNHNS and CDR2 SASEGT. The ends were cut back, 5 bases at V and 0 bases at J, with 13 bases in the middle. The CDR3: CASSRERGANYGYTF. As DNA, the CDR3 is TGTGCCAGCAGTCGGGAACGGGGAGCTAACTATGGCTACACCTTC.

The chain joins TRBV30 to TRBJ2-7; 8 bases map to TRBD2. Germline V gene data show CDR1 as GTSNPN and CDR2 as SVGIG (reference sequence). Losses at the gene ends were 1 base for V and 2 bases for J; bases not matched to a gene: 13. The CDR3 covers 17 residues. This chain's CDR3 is CAWSDGGQREIPYEQYF. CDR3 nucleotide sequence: TGTGCCTGGAGTGACGGGGGGCAGCGGGAGATCCCCTACGAGCAGTACTTC.

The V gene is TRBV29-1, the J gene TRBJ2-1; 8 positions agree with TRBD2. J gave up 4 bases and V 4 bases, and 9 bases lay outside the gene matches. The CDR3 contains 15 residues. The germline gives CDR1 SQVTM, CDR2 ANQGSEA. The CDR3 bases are TGCAGCGTTGGCGGTGGGATAGCGGGGTACAATGAGCAGTTCTTC. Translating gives CSVGGGIAGYNEQFF.

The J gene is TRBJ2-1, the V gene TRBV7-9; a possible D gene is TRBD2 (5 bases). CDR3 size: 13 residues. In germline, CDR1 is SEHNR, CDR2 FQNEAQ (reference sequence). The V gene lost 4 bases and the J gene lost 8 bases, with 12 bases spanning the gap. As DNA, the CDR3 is TGTGCCAGCAGCTCCGGAGCCGGGGATGAGCAGTTCTTC. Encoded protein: CASSSGAGDEQFF.